This T cell receptor (beta chain) comes out of a study of metastatic and nonmetastatic thyroid tumors. Turning to the study itself: Repertoire comparison spanned blood and tumor or nodule tissue of malignant and benign thyroid patients.

CDR3 size: 13 residues. The germline gives CDR1 WSHSY, CDR2 SAAADI. Trimming shortened V by 2 bases and J by 2 bases, and 4 bases separated the two germline ends. This clone occurred a few times. A much bigger clone sits one base away, suggesting this may be a read error. Each patient went into thyroid surgery without having received any treatment. The authors' processing: The authors used CDR3 differences across clinicopathological groups to build a distant-metastasis classifier for papillary thyroid cancer. TCRdb re-analyzed the PCR reads through MiXCR. None of the V and J calls come from the authors' own analysis; TCRdb made them. This table holds 55,000 or so clones, around a sixth found once.

The clonotype comes from a female donor with papillary thyroid cancer or a benign thyroid nodule (not recorded which). Some clones in this sample may be carry-over from other donors' samples. Sequenced: blood. The chain joins TRBV10-2 to TRBJ2-4; D is uncertain. The CDR3 nucleotides read TGCGCCAGCAGTGAGAGGTCCAAAAACATTCAGTACTTC. Translating it yields CASSERSKNIQYF.